Below are 21 T cell receptor beta chains sequenced from a single sample in a study of glioma-infiltrating T cells after dendritic cell vaccination. Sequencing used immunoSEQ multiplex PCR; TCRdb keeps in-frame clones, though not all of them. There are about 36,000 clones in the sample; 82% occur only once, and approximately 8.4% lies in the top ten. The sample consisted of blood, taken before dendritic cell vaccination. These TCRs come from a human donor with glioblastoma.

This clone was recorded once. This chain links TRBV27 with TRBJ2-7; no clear D. V was clipped by 3 bases and J by 3 bases, with 6 bases between them. The CDR3 spans 12 residues. In germline, CDR1 is MNHEY, CDR2 SMNVEV (reference sequence). The DNA for the CDR3 is TGTGCCAGCAGTTTTACGGGCTACGAGCAGTACTTC. Protein product: CASSFTGYEQYF.

The chain employs TRBV10-3 and TRBJ1-4; possibly TRBD1 for D (6 bases). Germline CDR1 is ENHRY and CDR2 is SYGVKD. The length of the CDR3 is 16 residues. V lost 2 bases and J lost 0, with 10 bases in between. DNA of the CDR3: TGTGCCATCAGTGAGGTCACAGGGACAACTAATGAAAAACTGTTTTTT. Translation: CAISEVTGTTNEKLFF.

This rearrangement joins TRBV10-3 to TRBJ2-1; 7 positions match TRBD1. Germline V lookup: CDR1 ENHRY, CDR2 SYGVKD. J gave up 6 bases and V 5 bases, and 10 bases lay outside the gene matches. CDR3 length equals 15 residues. The CDR3 DNA follows: TGTGCCATCAGTAAGGGACAGTTCACCCTCAATGAGCAGTTCTTC. It yields the protein CAISKGQFTLNEQFF.

The rearrangement links TRBV18 to TRBJ2-5; D may be TRBD1 (6 bases). This CDR3 has 11 residues. Trimming shortened V by 6 bases and J by 5 bases, and 7 bases separated the two germline ends. CDR1 is KGHSH and CDR2 is LQKENI in the germline V gene. CDR3 region: CASSQGETQYF. The CDR3 DNA reads as TGTGCCAGCTCTCAGGGGGAGACCCAGTACTTC.

This rearrangement joins TRBV18 to TRBJ2-7, with 8 bases fitting TRBD1. V was pared by 4 bases and J by 9 bases, with 5 bases of the junction left unmatched. The CDR3 length is 12 residues. Germline lookup yields CDR1 KGHSH and CDR2 LQKENI. Here the CDR3 reads CASSRGTGGQYF. CDR3 in DNA: TGTGCCAGCTCACGGGGGACAGGAGGGCAGTACTTC.

This sequence joins TRBV15 and TRBJ2-7; 7 bases line up with TRBD1. There are 17 residues in the CDR3. Losses at the gene ends were 0 bases for V and 3 bases for J; bases not matched to a gene: 11. The V gene's germline CDR1 is LNHNV and CDR2 YYDKDF (reference sequence). The CDR3 protein is CATSREFPGTVDYEQYF. DNA of the CDR3: TGTGCCACCAGCAGAGAATTCCCCGGGACAGTCGACTACGAGCAGTACTTC.

CDR3 bases: TGTGCCAGCAGTTCCGGGACTAGCGGGGGTGAGACCCAGTACTTC. It translates to CASSSGTSGGETQYF. The genes are TRBV6-5 and TRBJ2-5, with 14 bases that match TRBD2. The length of the CDR3 is 15 residues. The trim removed 4 bases at V and 5 bases at J, leaving 3 bases unmatched. The V gene's germline CDR1 is MNHEY and CDR2 SVGAGI.

The V and J genes are TRBV5-1 and TRBJ1-1; 9 bases are shared with TRBD1. CDR3 length: 16 residues. From germline, CDR1 is SGHRS and CDR2 YFSETQ. The junction had 8 bases not matched to a gene; V was cut back by 4 bases and J by 1 base. The CDR3 region is CASSQRQGGRNTEAFF. The CDR3 coding sequence is TGCGCCAGCAGCCAACGACAGGGGGGGAGGAACACTGAAGCTTTCTTT.

This clone was counted a few times. The chain uses TRBV6-1 and TRBJ1-1; D gene uncertain. From germline, CDR1 is MNHNS and CDR2 SASEGT. The V gene lost 3 bases and the J gene lost 4 bases, with 12 bases spanning the gap. The CDR3 is made up of 14 amino acids. The DNA for the CDR3 is TGTGCCAGCAGTGACTCAGGCGGGGTCACTGAAGCTTTCTTT. This translates into CASSDSGGVTEAFF.

The rearrangement links TRBV19 to TRBJ2-7, with D possibly TRBD1 on 6 matching bases. In germline, CDR1 is LNHDA, CDR2 SQIVND (reference sequence). Deletions cut 5 bases from V and 3 bases from J, with 8 bases between. The CDR3 is 12 residues long. The CDR3: CASSAGDYEQYF. The DNA of the CDR3 is TGTGCCAGTAGTGCAGGGGACTACGAGCAGTACTTC.

This clone came up a few times. The same CDR3 is also encoded by other DNA sequences in this sample. The CDR3 protein is CASSLDQGSISPLHF. CDR3 DNA: TGTGCCAGCAGTTTAGATCAGGGGAGCATTTCACCCCTCCACTTT. V and J are TRBV27 and TRBJ1-6; perhaps TRBD1 as D (6 bases). The V end lost 2 bases, the J end lost 9 bases, and 14 bases lay between the germline ends. Germline V CDR1 and CDR2: MNHEY, SMNVEV (reference sequence). The CDR3 consists of 15 residues.

This chain connects TRBV7-2 to TRBJ1-1; D unclear. Looked up from germline, CDR1 is SGHTA and CDR2 is FQGNSA. Trimming shortened V by 8 bases and J by 2 bases, and 15 bases separated the two germline ends. The CDR3 is made up of 14 amino acids. CDR3 DNA: TGTGCCAGCCTACTATCGTTACTCAACACTGAAGCTTTCTTT. Protein: CASLLSLLNTEAFF.

The count of this clone is one. The chain links TRBV2 to TRBJ1-6; D gene unclear. V was cut by 4 bases and J by 4 bases, with 11 bases left in between. The CDR3 runs 15 residues. Per the germline V gene, CDR1 is SNHLY and CDR2 is FYNNEI. The CDR3 region has the DNA TGTGCCAGCAGTGCAGGCCAGCTGTATAATTCACCCCTCCACTTT. It specifies CASSAGQLYNSPLHF.

The V and J genes are TRBV7-8 and TRBJ2-7, with TRBD1 matching 8 bases. CDR3 length: 13 amino acids. CDR1 is SGHVS, CDR2 FQNEAQ, per germline. V shed 4 bases and J 2 bases; nucleotides not matched to a gene: 1. The CDR3 DNA reads TGTGCCAGCAGCTGGACAGGGACCTACGAGCAGTACTTC. This codes for CASSWTGTYEQYF.

In this sample, this clone is medium-sized. V and J are TRBV6-5 and TRBJ1-1; the match to TRBD1 covers 7 bases. Germline-derived CDR1 and CDR2 are MNHEY and SVGAGI. The CDR3 spans 14 residues. The V and J ends lost 7 bases and 1 base, in that order; junction bases with no gene match: 6. CDR3 bases: TGTGCCAGCAATAACAGGGGCGGGAACACTGAAGCTTTCTTT. Translating gives CASNNRGGNTEAFF.

This clone was observed once. The genes are TRBV6-6 and TRBJ2-5, with 10 bases that match TRBD2. J was trimmed by 2 bases and V by 4 bases; bases with no gene match: 7. Germline V gene sequence: CDR1 MNHNY, CDR2 SVGAGI (reference sequence). This CDR3 is built from 16 residues. The CDR3 reads CASSFPLAGEQETQYF. The CDR3 bases are TGTGCCAGCAGTTTCCCCCTAGCGGGGGAACAAGAGACCCAGTACTTC.

In DNA, the CDR3 is TGTGCCAGCGGAAAGAGCGGAGGGCCATCGAACACCGGGGAGCTGTTTTTT. Translation: CASGKSGGPSNTGELFF. The chain has TRBV5-4 and TRBJ2-2; D might be TRBD2 (6 bases). The CDR3 sequence is 17 residues long. Trimming stripped 7 bases from V and 0 bases from J, with 19 bases between. The germline CDR1 and CDR2 sequences are SGHNT and YYREEE (reference sequence).

Details on this clone: Within the sample, other DNA sequences also encode this same CDR3. The chain carries TRBV5-4 and TRBJ2-7; TRBD2 matches 12 bases. With V trimmed by 4 bases and J by 5 bases, 7 bases remained unmatched. Germline CDR1 is SGHNT and CDR2 is YYREEE (reference sequence). The CDR3 spans 15 residues. The CDR3: CASSRLTSGGNEQYF. The CDR3 DNA follows: TGTGCCAGCAGCCGCTTGACTAGCGGGGGAAACGAGCAGTACTTC.

V and J are TRBV6-5 and TRBJ2-1, with TRBD1 matching 8 bases. The germline CDR1 and CDR2 sequences are MNHEY and SVGAGI. This CDR3 region has 12 residues. Trimming removed 0 bases from V and 12 bases from J; junction bases left unmatched: 1. This CDR3 is CASSYSTGVQFF. CDR3 sequence (DNA): TGTGCCAGCAGTTACTCGACAGGGGTGCAGTTCTTC.

This clone was counted once. This rearrangement joins TRBV7-3 to TRBJ2-3, with 12 positions matching TRBD2. Germline CDR1 reads SGHTA; CDR2 reads FQGTGA. The CDR3 covers 14 residues. V dropped 4 bases and J dropped 10; count of bases not matched to a gene: 6. CDR3 sequence: CASSSGLAGGPQYF. Written as DNA, the CDR3 is TGTGCCAGCAGCTCGGGACTAGCGGGTGGTCCGCAGTATTTT.

V and J are TRBV7-9 and TRBJ1-1, with unresolved D. The CDR3 sequence is 13 residues long. Germline loops: CDR1 SEHNR, CDR2 FQNEAQ (reference sequence). The V gene lost 11 bases and the J gene lost 1 base, with 14 bases spanning the gap. CDR3 amino acids: CAYFEDQNTEAFF. In nucleotides, the CDR3 is TGTGCCTATTTCGAGGATCAGAACACTGAAGCTTTCTTT.